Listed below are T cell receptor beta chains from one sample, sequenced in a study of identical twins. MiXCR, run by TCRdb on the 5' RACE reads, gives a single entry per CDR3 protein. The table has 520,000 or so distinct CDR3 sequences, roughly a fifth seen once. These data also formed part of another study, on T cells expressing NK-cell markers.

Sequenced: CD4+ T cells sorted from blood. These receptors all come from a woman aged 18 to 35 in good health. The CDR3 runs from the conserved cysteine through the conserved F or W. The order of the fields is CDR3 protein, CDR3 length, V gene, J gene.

CDR3: CASSLVAGEGETQYF; length: 15; V: TRBV5-4; J: TRBJ2-5
CDR3: CAWSLMGGFLF; length: 11; V: TRBV30; J: TRBJ2-1
CDR3: CATPGGGAEAFF; length: 12; V: TRBV12-3/TRBV12-4; J: TRBJ1-1
CDR3: CASSLGSAGGYNEQFF; length: 16; V: TRBV7-2; J: TRBJ2-1
CDR3: CSARALRGEQYF; length: 12; V: TRBV20-1; J: TRBJ2-7
CDR3: CASGGGGSYEQYF; length: 13; V: TRBV5-4; J: TRBJ2-7
CDR3: CASSQEIGSPLHF; length: 13; V: TRBV3-1; J: TRBJ1-6
CDR3: CASSPLAGGPEETQYF; length: 16; V: TRBV5-1; J: TRBJ2-5
CDR3: CASRSGRMNPNEQFF; length: 15; V: TRBV7-2; J: TRBJ2-1
CDR3: CASRGGQGYQDGYTF; length: 15; V: TRBV6-1; J: TRBJ1-2
CDR3: CSASPEYNEQFF; length: 12; V: TRBV20-1; J: TRBJ2-1
CDR3: CASSRTGLSGNIQYF; length: 15; V: TRBV12-3/TRBV12-4; J: TRBJ2-4
CDR3: CASSPWDLGTGELFF; length: 15; V: TRBV7-8; J: TRBJ2-2
CDR3: CASTSVGTGSQETQYF; length: 16; V: TRBV27; J: TRBJ2-5
CDR3: CASSLSQGAAEAFF; length: 14; V: TRBV12-3/TRBV12-4; J: TRBJ1-1
CDR3: CASSLADRVGRAGELFF; length: 17; V: TRBV12-3/TRBV12-4; J: TRBJ2-2
CDR3: CASSLGRDRGEQYF; length: 14; V: TRBV12-3/TRBV12-4; J: TRBJ2-7
CDR3: CATSLVSYNEQFF; length: 13; V: TRBV15; J: TRBJ2-1
CDR3: CASSLVTGAKSRDEQFF; length: 17; V: TRBV7-9; J: TRBJ2-1
CDR3: CSAAGTGAYGYTF; length: 13; V: TRBV20-1; J: TRBJ1-2
CDR3: CASSQEFGDRGTDTQYF; length: 17; V: TRBV4-3; J: TRBJ2-3
CDR3: CASSSHRVRSDTQYF; length: 15; V: TRBV7-8; J: TRBJ2-3
CDR3: CASSLKTSANNEKLFF; length: 16; V: TRBV5-1; J: TRBJ1-4
CDR3: CASRRTGMNTEAFF; length: 14; V: TRBV6-1; J: TRBJ1-1
CDR3: CATSRDKGGEETQYF; length: 15; V: TRBV15; J: TRBJ2-5
CDR3: CASSQGTGGGLGEQYF; length: 16; V: TRBV4-3; J: TRBJ2-7
CDR3: CASRYRPGNTGELFF; length: 15; V: TRBV12-3/TRBV12-4; J: TRBJ2-2
CDR3: CASSLDRDQPQHF; length: 13; V: TRBV7-9; J: TRBJ1-5
CDR3: CASSPLGRDPTDTQYF; length: 16; V: TRBV14; J: TRBJ2-3
CDR3: CSVEFSGKDTQYF; length: 13; V: TRBV29-1; J: TRBJ2-3
CDR3: CASSLRGHLDQPQHF; length: 15; V: TRBV9; J: TRBJ1-5
CDR3: CSVVRGSSYEQYF; length: 13; V: TRBV29-1; J: TRBJ2-7
CDR3: CASSIGTRKNIQYF; length: 14; V: TRBV19; J: TRBJ2-4
CDR3: CASSLYQRGSYEQYF; length: 15; V: TRBV7-6; J: TRBJ2-7
CDR3: CASRRGTGSYEQYF; length: 14; V: TRBV12-3/TRBV12-4; J: TRBJ2-7
CDR3: CRVTSGGYNEQFF; length: 13; V: TRBV20-1; J: TRBJ2-1
CDR3: CASSKREDYEQYF; length: 13; V: TRBV6-1; J: TRBJ2-7
CDR3: CSAPSRQETQYF; length: 12; V: TRBV20-1; J: TRBJ2-5
CDR3: CASSPPSPGANTDTQYF; length: 17; V: TRBV18; J: TRBJ2-3
CDR3: CASRGDGLSYEQYF; length: 14; V: TRBV12-3/TRBV12-4; J: TRBJ2-7
CDR3: CSASDGGGSGANVLTF; length: 16; V: TRBV20-1; J: TRBJ2-6
CDR3: CASSLSLAGVGTGELFF; length: 17; V: TRBV7-9; J: TRBJ2-2
CDR3: CASSTDSEKLFF; length: 12; V: TRBV3-1; J: TRBJ1-4
CDR3: CASSTHQETQYF; length: 12; V: TRBV12-3/TRBV12-4; J: TRBJ2-5
CDR3: CSGVPRTDTQYF; length: 12; V: TRBV20-1; J: TRBJ2-3
CDR3: CASSLSTAPLHF; length: 12; V: TRBV28; J: TRBJ1-6
CDR3: CASSLGVQDNEQFF; length: 14; V: TRBV5-1; J: TRBJ2-1
CDR3: CASSLDRGDQETQYF; length: 15; V: TRBV5-1; J: TRBJ2-5
CDR3: CASSRDRGQTDTQYF; length: 15; V: TRBV5-1; J: TRBJ2-3
CDR3: CASSLASRRNTIYF; length: 14; V: TRBV7-2; J: TRBJ1-3
CDR3: CASSLAPTGSYNEQFF; length: 16; V: TRBV5-1; J: TRBJ2-1
CDR3: CSALRARTYEQYF; length: 13; V: TRBV20-1; J: TRBJ2-7
CDR3: CASSERTFPPYEQYF; length: 15; V: TRBV2; J: TRBJ2-7
CDR3: CASSLTSGSFYEQFF; length: 15; V: TRBV6-1; J: TRBJ2-1